Below, 16 T cell receptor beta chains from the same sample are listed, as sequenced in a study of CXCR3-negative and CXCR3-positive naive CD8 T cells. In preparing the TRB cDNA libraries, 5' RACE with UMI labels was used. TCRdb reprocessed the 5' RACE reads; each CDR3 protein has one entry and no DNA is given. Here the sample table reports 90,000 to 100,000 distinct CDR3 sequences. Sequencing used naive CXCR3- CD8+ T cells from blood. This sample's subset: CD45RO-CCR7+CD27+CD95- naive CD8+ T cells lacking CXCR3 (TNR3-). The receptors derive from a human donor in good health. Some clones in this sample may be carry-over from other donors' samples.

The chain recombines TRBV5-1 with TRBJ2-7; TCRdb indicates TRBD1, and absent DNA this call remains unverified. Germline CDR1 reads SGHRS; CDR2 reads YFSETQ. This CDR3 comprises 14 residues. This chain's CDR3 is CASSDGVPTYEQYF.

The chain's CDR3 is CSASEAGLAGEPTTQYF. The chain recombines TRBV20-1 with TRBJ2-3; TCRdb's assignment of TRBD2 cannot be checked, as there is no DNA. The CDR3 runs 17 residues. Germline V gene lookup returns CDR1 DFQATT and CDR2 SNEGSKA (reference sequence).

The J gene is TRBJ2-3, the V gene TRBV7-9; TCRdb selects TRBD1, and the lack of DNA leaves this call unchecked. The CDR3 consists of 16 residues. Germline V lookup: CDR1 SEHNR, CDR2 FQNEAQ (reference sequence). The CDR3 sequence: CASSFIVATGTDTQYF. The full variable domain, in which reference TRBV7-9 and TRBJ2-3 provide the parts outside the CDR3, is DTGVSQNPRHKITKRGQNVTFRCDPISEHNRLYWYRQTLGQGPEFLTYFQNEAQLEKSRLLSDRFSAERPKGSFSTLEIQRTEQGDSAMYLCASSFIVATGTDTQYFGPGTRLTVL.

The chain employs TRBV7-9 and TRBJ2-1; there is no DNA to check the TCRdb D call of TRBD1. CDR1 SEHNR and CDR2 FQNEAQ come from the germline V gene (reference sequence). The CDR3 runs to 13 residues. The CDR3 loop is CASSATGFYEQFF.

The CDR3 here is CASSEWGTSYEQYF. The chain is built from TRBV25-1 and TRBJ2-7; TCRdb's D call, TRBD1, is unchecked because there is no DNA. This CDR3 has 14 residues. Germline loops: CDR1 MGHDK, CDR2 SYGVNS.

The rearrangement links TRBV6-2 or TRBV6-3 to TRBJ2-1. The germline V gene encodes CDR1 MNHEY and CDR2 SVGEGT. This CDR3 is 14 amino acids long. Here the CDR3 reads CASSYSNSGNEQFF.

V usage is TRBV29-1 and J usage is TRBJ2-2. Germline assignment: CDR1 SQVTM and CDR2 ANQGSEA. The CDR3 spans 13 residues. This chain's CDR3 is CSVVGRNTGELFF.

V and J are TRBV6-5 and TRBJ2-1; with no DNA, the TCRdb D assignment of TRBD1 cannot be verified. Germline loops: CDR1 MNHEY, CDR2 SVGAGI. This CDR3 comprises 15 residues. Here the CDR3 reads CASSSSGTLYNEQFF.

The chain combines TRBV7-9 with TRBJ2-7; TCRdb's D gene call, TRBD2, goes unchecked for lack of DNA. Germline V CDR1 and CDR2: SEHNR, FQNEAQ (reference sequence). The CDR3 totals 15 residues. This CDR3 reads CASRPQGPSSYEQYF.

The rearrangement links TRBV10-1 to TRBJ2-1; TCRdb designates TRBD1, a call that cannot be tested without DNA. The germline V gene encodes CDR1 WNHNN and CDR2 SYGVQD (reference sequence). This CDR3 comprises 13 residues. The CDR3 is CASRTGGRHEQFF.

The gene calls are TRBV29-1 and TRBJ2-1; the TRBD1 assignment by TCRdb is unverifiable without DNA. CDR1 and CDR2 from the germline V gene are SQVTM and ANQGSEA. CDR3 length: 14 residues. The CDR3 sequence: CSVEGPSSYNEQFF.

The chain uses TRBV28 and TRBJ2-3; there is no DNA to check the TCRdb D call of TRBD1. This CDR3 has 18 residues. Per germline, CDR1 MDHEN and CDR2 SYDVKM. The CDR3 here is CASSLLAGGTGRTDTQYF.

This chain uses TRBV28 with TRBJ2-5. The length of the CDR3 is 14 residues. In germline, CDR1 is MDHEN, CDR2 SYDVKM. The CDR3 protein is CASSLWAEGKTQYF.

The chain joins TRBV4-3 to TRBJ1-2; the D call from TCRdb, TRBD1, cannot be confirmed without DNA. Germline V CDR1 and CDR2: LGHNA, YSLEER. This CDR3 has 14 amino acids. CDR3 loop: CASSQGQGGYGYTF.

CDR3 loop: CASSLEGAGEQYF. The rearrangement uses TRBV7-9 and TRBJ2-7; the D call of TRBD1 rests on TCRdb alone, since no DNA is present to check it. This CDR3 comprises 13 residues. Germline CDR1 is SEHNR and CDR2 is FQNEAQ (reference sequence).

The V gene is TRBV12-3 or TRBV12-4, the J gene TRBJ1-2; checking the TCRdb D call of TRBD1 is not possible without DNA. This CDR3 spans 16 amino acids. CDR3 in amino acids: CASSSPVQGHLHGYTF.